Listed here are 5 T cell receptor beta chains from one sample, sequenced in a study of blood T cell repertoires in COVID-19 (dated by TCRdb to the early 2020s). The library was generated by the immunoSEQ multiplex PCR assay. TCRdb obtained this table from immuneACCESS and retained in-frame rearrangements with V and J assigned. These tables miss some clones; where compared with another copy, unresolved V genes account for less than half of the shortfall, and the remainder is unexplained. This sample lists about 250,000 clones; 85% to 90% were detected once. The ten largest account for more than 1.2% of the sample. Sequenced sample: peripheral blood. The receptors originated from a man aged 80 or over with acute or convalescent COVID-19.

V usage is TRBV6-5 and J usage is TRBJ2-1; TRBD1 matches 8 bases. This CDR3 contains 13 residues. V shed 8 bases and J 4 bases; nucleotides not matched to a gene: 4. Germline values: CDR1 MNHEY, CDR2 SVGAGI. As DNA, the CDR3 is TGTGCCAGCCGGGACAGGAGATACAATGAGCAGTTCTTC. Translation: CASRDRRYNEQFF.

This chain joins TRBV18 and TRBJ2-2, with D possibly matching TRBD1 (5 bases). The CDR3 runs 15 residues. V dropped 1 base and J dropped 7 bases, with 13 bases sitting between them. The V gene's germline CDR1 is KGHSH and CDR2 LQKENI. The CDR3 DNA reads TGTGCCAGCTCACCACTTGTAGGGGCTAACGGGGAGCTGTTTTTT. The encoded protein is CASSPLVGANGELFF. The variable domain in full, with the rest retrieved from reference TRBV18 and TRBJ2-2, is NAGVMQNPRHLVRRRGQEARLRCSPMKGHSHVYWYRQLPEEGLKFMVYLQKENIIDESGMPKERFSAEFPKEGPSILRIQQVVRGDSAAYFCASSPLVGANGELFFGEGSRLTVL.

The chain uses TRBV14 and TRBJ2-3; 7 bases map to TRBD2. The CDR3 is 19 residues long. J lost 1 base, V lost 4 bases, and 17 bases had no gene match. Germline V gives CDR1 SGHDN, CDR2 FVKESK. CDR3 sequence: CASSLKSSLAGPRTDTQYF. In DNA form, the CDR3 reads TGTGCCAGCAGCCTGAAATCGAGTTTAGCGGGTCCCCGCACAGATACGCAGTATTTT.

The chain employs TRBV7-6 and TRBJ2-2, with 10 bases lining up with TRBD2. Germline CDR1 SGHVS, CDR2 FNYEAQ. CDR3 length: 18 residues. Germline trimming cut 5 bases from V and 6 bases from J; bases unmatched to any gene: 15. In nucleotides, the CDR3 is TGTGCCAGCAGCACTCAGTCCTTAAGCGGGAGGGTCGCCGGGGAGCTGTTTTTT. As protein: CASSTQSLSGRVAGELFF.

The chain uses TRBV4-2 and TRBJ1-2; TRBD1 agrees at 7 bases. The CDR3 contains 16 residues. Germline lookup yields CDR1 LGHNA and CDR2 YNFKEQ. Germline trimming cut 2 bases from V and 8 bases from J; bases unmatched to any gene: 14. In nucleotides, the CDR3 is TGTGCCAGCAGCCAACTCGGACAGGAACTATTAGGGGGCTACACCTTC. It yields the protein CASSQLGQELLGGYTF.